This entry lists 31 T cell receptor beta chains sequenced from one sample in a study of beta chain features in type 1 diabetes. No antigen has been identified for these receptors. Expressed TCRB transcripts got sequenced, as all isolated RNA was reverse transcribed. Profiling relied on immunoSEQ multiplex PCR, and the TCRdb table lists in-frame clones only, not all of them. Here the sample spans fewer than 300,000 clones, about a tenth being singletons. Study-wide points: Moderate but significant shortening of TCRB CDR3s was recorded in all four CD4+ subsets from Type 1 diabetes patients.

Input material: naive CD4+ T cells from blood. These TCRs come from a man aged 25-45 years with type 1 diabetes.

This clone was seen a few times. The chain carries TRBV5-4 and TRBJ1-6; D possibly corresponds to TRBD1 (6 bases). Trimming shortened V by 4 bases and J by 6 bases, and 17 bases separated the two germline ends. The germline gives CDR1 SGHNT, CDR2 YYREEE (reference sequence). The length of the CDR3 is 16 residues. The CDR3 nucleotides are TGTGCCAGCAGCCCTTCCGGGACACTCTCTAATTCACCCCTCCACTTT. Translation: CASSPSGTLSNSPLHF.

This clone appeared a few times. The chain couples TRBV6-6 to TRBJ1-1; D may be TRBD1 (6 bases). V was shortened by 6 bases and J by 6 bases, with 14 bases between the two germline ends. CDR1 is MNHNY, CDR2 SVGAGI, per germline (reference sequence). CDR3 length: 13 residues. The CDR3 bases are TGTGCCAGCAGCGGACAGTTGGGGGCTGAAGCTTTCTTT. Its protein product is CASSGQLGAEAFF.

V and J are TRBV9 and TRBJ2-1, with TRBD2 as a possible D gene (5 bases). This CDR3 contains 17 residues. V lost 4 bases and J 0 bases, leaving 17 bases between the germline ends. Germline V gene lookup returns CDR1 SGDLS and CDR2 YYNGEE. CDR3 DNA: TGTGCCAGCAGCTATTCGGACTCACGGAGCTCCTACAATGAGCAGTTCTTC. Translating gives CASSYSDSRSSYNEQFF.

This clone showed up just a few times. The chain combines TRBV6-5 with TRBJ2-3; 7 nucleotides agree with TRBD2. The germline V gene has CDR1 MNHEY and CDR2 SVGAGI. With 5 bases clipped from V and 7 bases from J, the junction kept 12 bases outside the gene matches. CDR3 length: 15 amino acids. Here the CDR3 DNA reads TGTGCCAGCAGTGGGGACCGGGACTACTTTCATACGCAGTATTTT. It translates to CASSGDRDYFHTQYF.

The CDR3 nucleotides are TGTGCCAGCACAGGGGAGTACGAAAAACTGTTTTTT. Translated, it gives CASTGEYEKLFF. V and J are TRBV6-6 and TRBJ1-4; TRBD1 is a possible D gene (6 bases). Germline-derived CDR1 and CDR2 are MNHNY and SVGAGI (reference sequence). CDR3 size: 12 residues. The ends were cut back, 7 bases at V and 8 bases at J, with 11 bases in the middle.

The V call is TRBV7-9, the J call TRBJ2-3; 7 bases fit TRBD1. CDR1 is SEHNR and CDR2 is FQNEAQ in the germline V gene (reference sequence). Unmatched junction bases numbered 11, after V lost 11 bases and J lost 6 bases. The CDR3 spans 13 residues. The CDR3 DNA reads TGTGCCGGGAACCAACAGGGGCGGGATACGCAGTATTTT. Protein product: CAGNQQGRDTQYF.

The V and J genes are TRBV14 and TRBJ2-3; D may be TRBD1 (5 bases). Trimming removed 4 bases at V and 5 bases at J, with 16 bases between. The CDR3 has 15 residues. The germline CDR1 and CDR2 sequences are SGHDN and FVKESK. CDR3 sequence reads: CASSLTTARGDTQYF. CDR3 nucleotides: TGTGCCAGCAGCCTCACTACGGCTAGGGGAGATACGCAGTATTTT.

This clone occurred a few times. CDR3 in DNA: TGTGCCAGCACCGAACGACAGGGCGAAGTACCCCTCCACTTT. As protein: CASTERQGEVPLHF. The chain combines TRBV7-9 with TRBJ1-6; 7 positions agree with TRBD1. The CDR3 extends over 14 amino acids. V shed 7 bases, J shed 12 bases, and the junction held 12 bases outside the gene matches. Germline V lookup: CDR1 SEHNR, CDR2 FQNEAQ (reference sequence).

The chain employs TRBV5-4 and TRBJ1-2, with D possibly matching TRBD1 (6 bases). The germline V gene has CDR1 SGHNT and CDR2 YYREEE (reference sequence). V was shortened by 0 bases and J by 7 bases, with 13 bases between the two germline ends. The CDR3 length is 14 residues. The CDR3 bases are TGTGCCAGCAGCTTGGCCGGTGGGGGCGGTGGCTACACCTTC. This sequence encodes CASSLAGGGGGYTF.

For the CDR3, the DNA is TGTGCCAGCAGTCCCCGGACACTCAGTCGAGCTTTCTTT. As protein: CASSPRTLSRAFF. The chain joins TRBV6-1 to TRBJ1-1; a weak D match, TRBD1 (5 bases). The germline V gene encodes CDR1 MNHNS and CDR2 SASEGT. The CDR3 runs 13 residues. Trimming removed 5 bases at V and 10 bases at J, with 17 bases between.

The CDR3 here is CASSVGPGGLETQYF. Written as DNA, the CDR3 is TGTGCCAGCAGCGTAGGTCCCGGGGGGCTAGAGACCCAGTACTTC. The rearrangement uses TRBV9 and TRBJ2-5, with TRBD2 as a possible D gene (7 bases). Germline V gene lookup returns CDR1 SGDLS and CDR2 YYNGEE. CDR3 length: 15 residues. V lost 0 bases and J lost 4, with 13 bases in between.

This clone was found a few times. J is TRBJ2-1 and V is TRBV2; TRBD1 agrees at 8 bases. Germline V gives CDR1 SNHLY, CDR2 FYNNEI. This CDR3 is 15 amino acids long. V lost 2 bases and J lost 5; bases outside the gene matches: 5. The CDR3 bases are TGTGCCAGCAGTGAACAGGGGGCGTCAGACAATGAGCAGTTCTTC. Its protein is CASSEQGASDNEQFF.

The V and J genes are TRBV7-8 and TRBJ1-2; a weak D match, TRBD1 (6 bases). The CDR3 is made up of 14 amino acids. V gave up 4 bases and J gave up 5 bases, with 14 bases separating them. Germline V gene data show CDR1 as SGHVS and CDR2 as FQNEAQ. CDR3: CASSWGQEEYGYTF. CDR3 nucleotide sequence: TGTGCCAGCAGCTGGGGGCAGGAGGAGTATGGCTACACCTTC.

The chain carries TRBV10-1 and TRBJ2-3; D perhaps matches TRBD1 (6 bases). The germline gives CDR1 WNHNN, CDR2 SYGVQD (reference sequence). The CDR3 is 12 amino acids. Trimming stripped 8 bases from V and 8 bases from J, with 14 bases between. CDR3 in amino acids: CASSSTGSTQYF. The CDR3 DNA is TGCGCCAGCTCTTCCACAGGGTCTACGCAGTATTTT.

Remarks on this clone: Just one base apart from a much larger clone, this may be a read error. This CDR3 is CASSLTGDTEAFF. The DNA of the CDR3 is TGTGCCAGCAGCTTAACAGGGGACACTGAAGCTTTCTTT. The chain joins TRBV7-9 to TRBJ1-1; 7 bases fit TRBD1. CDR3 length: 13 residues. V dropped 2 bases and J dropped 3; count of bases not matched to a gene: 0. CDR1 and CDR2 (germline): SEHNR, FQNEAQ (reference sequence).

The rearrangement joins TRBV7-8 to TRBJ2-5; no clear D gene. The germline V gene has CDR1 SGHVS and CDR2 FQNEAQ. The V and J ends lost 5 bases and 4 bases respectively, with 11 bases between them. The CDR3 totals 13 residues. The CDR3 region is CASSPLRGETQYF. The CDR3 bases are TGTGCCAGCAGCCCTTTAAGAGGAGAGACCCAGTACTTC. Combining the CDR3 with reference TRBV7-8 and TRBJ2-5 gives the whole variable domain GAGVSQSPRYKVAKRGQDVALRCDPISGHVSLFWYQQALGQGPEFLTYFQNEAQLDKSGLPSDRFFAERPEGSVSTLKIQRTQQEDSAVYLCASSPLRGETQYFGPGTRLLVL.

This clone was seen only a few times. V is TRBV6-6 and J is TRBJ2-5; the D is unclear. V was pared by 8 bases and J by 5 bases, with 12 bases between. CDR1 and CDR2 (germline): MNHNY, SVGAGI (reference sequence). CDR3 length: 12 residues. The CDR3 DNA reads TGTGCCAGCGGGCCCATCAGCGAGACCCAGTACTTC. It encodes CASGPISETQYF.

V usage is TRBV18 and J usage is TRBJ2-3; D perhaps matches TRBD2 (6 bases). The CDR3 extends over 14 amino acids. The germline V and J ends were trimmed by 3 bases and 3 bases, with 10 bases remaining between them. Germline CDR1 KGHSH, CDR2 LQKENI. CDR3 loop: CASSPYGGTDTQYF. The CDR3 region has the DNA TGTGCCAGCTCACCTTACGGGGGTACAGATACGCAGTATTTT.

There are a few counts of this clone. The V call is TRBV7-2, the J call TRBJ1-1; D is unclear. With 7 bases removed from V and 2 bases from J, the gap between germline ends came to 14 bases. The CDR3 covers 14 residues. Germline V gives CDR1 SGHTA, CDR2 FQGNSA. This CDR3 is CASIRATGNTEAFF. The DNA of the CDR3 is TGTGCCAGCATCCGGGCTACGGGAAACACTGAAGCTTTCTTT. The complete variable domain, with remaining parts taken from reference TRBV7-2 and TRBJ1-1, reads GAGVSQSPSNKVTEKGKDVELRCDPISGHTALYWYRQSLGQGLEFLIYFQGNSAPDKSGLPSDRFSAERTGGSVSTLTIQRTQQEDSAVYLCASIRATGNTEAFFGQGTRLTVV.

The chain uses TRBV27 and TRBJ1-1; the match to TRBD1 covers 7 bases. CDR3 size: 13 residues. Per germline, CDR1 MNHEY and CDR2 SMNVEV (reference sequence). The ends lost 4 bases at V and 6 bases at J; junction bases unmatched: 5. CDR3 nucleotide sequence: TGTGCCAGCAGTTCACGACAGGGCGCTGAAGCTTTCTTT. Its translation: CASSSRQGAEAFF.

The chain employs TRBV23-1 and TRBJ2-3; tentatively, D is TRBD2 (6 bases). TRBV23-1 is an ORF for which the function is uncertain. The CDR3 loop spans 19 amino acids. V lost 4 bases and J 4 bases, leaving 27 bases between the germline ends. CDR3 nucleotides: TGCGCCAGCAGTCGGTTATATTTAGAGGTTGCGGGGCCTGCAGATACGCAGTATTTT. Translated, it gives CASSRLYLEVAGPADTQYF.

This rearrangement joins TRBV6-5 to TRBJ1-2; no firm D call. Per germline, CDR1 MNHEY and CDR2 SVGAGI. The V gene lost 0 bases and the J gene lost 5 bases, with 10 bases spanning the gap. This CDR3 contains 14 residues. CDR3 loop: CASSYSSGNYGYTF. The CDR3 DNA is TGTGCCAGCAGTTACTCTTCCGGGAATTATGGCTACACCTTC.

This clone was picked up a small number of times. V is TRBV9 and J is TRBJ2-2, with TRBD1 as a possible D gene (8 bases). The V gene's germline CDR1 is SGDLS and CDR2 YYNGEE. V was clipped by 4 bases and J by 3 bases, with 16 bases between them. The CDR3 loop spans 16 amino acids. The CDR3 nucleotides are TGTGCCAGCAGCCCTAGGACAGGGAGGGACACCGGGGAGCTGTTTTTT. Translation: CASSPRTGRDTGELFF.

This clone was observed a handful of times. The rearrangement uses TRBV4-1 and TRBJ2-7; the D gene is possibly TRBD1 (6 bases). The CDR3 has 15 residues. Germline V gene data show CDR1 as MGHRA and CDR2 as YSYEKL. V lost 3 bases to trimming and J lost 0 bases, with 12 bases between them. The CDR3 spells CASSQADRFSYEQYF. The DNA of the CDR3 is TGCGCCAGCAGCCAGGCCGACAGGTTCTCCTACGAGCAGTACTTC.

CDR3 protein: CASSSGQGRNEKLFF. Written as DNA, the CDR3 is TGTGCCAGCTCGTCCGGACAGGGAAGAAATGAAAAACTGTTTTTT. The chain has TRBV18 and TRBJ1-4; 8 nucleotides agree with TRBD1. CDR1 is KGHSH and CDR2 is LQKENI in the germline V gene. J was trimmed by 5 bases and V by 6 bases; bases with no gene match: 8. There are 15 residues in the CDR3.

Turning to this clone: The same CDR3 is also encoded by other DNA sequences in this sample. The V call is TRBV7-9, the J call TRBJ1-1; a possible D gene is TRBD1 (5 bases). This CDR3 has 11 residues. V lost 8 bases and J lost 5, with 9 bases in between. The germline gives CDR1 SEHNR, CDR2 FQNEAQ (reference sequence). In DNA form, the CDR3 reads TGTGCCAGCGACAGAAATACTGAAGCTTTCTTT. It specifies CASDRNTEAFF.

This chain joins TRBV6-1 and TRBJ2-5, with a weak D call TRBD1 (6 bases). The CDR3 spans 15 residues. Trimming stripped 1 base from V and 1 base from J, with 10 bases between. The V gene's germline CDR1 is MNHNS and CDR2 SASEGT. CDR3 in DNA: TGTGCCAGCAGTGAAGTAGGCAGGGGCCAAGAGACCCAGTACTTC. Amino acids: CASSEVGRGQETQYF.

Notes on this clone: Other DNA sequences in the sample encode the same CDR3. This chain links TRBV30 with TRBJ2-3, with unresolved D. Germline CDR1 and CDR2: GTSNPN and SVGIG (reference sequence). The length of the CDR3 is 11 residues. V was pared by 0 bases and J by 5 bases, with 3 bases between. DNA of the CDR3: TGTGCCTGGAGTGTCAGAGATACGCAGTATTTT. Protein product: CAWSVRDTQYF.

The chain links TRBV7-2 to TRBJ1-2, with D possibly matching TRBD1 (6 bases). Germline V gene lookup returns CDR1 SGHTA and CDR2 FQGNSA. CDR3 length: 12 residues. Deletions cut 5 bases from V and 8 bases from J, with 12 bases between. CDR3 residues: CASSLGAVGYTF. DNA for the CDR3: TGTGCCAGCAGCCTGGGGGCGGTCGGCTACACCTTC.

As regards this clone: Sequence at one end of the junction differs from germline and may be a read error. The chain couples TRBV7-7 to TRBJ1-6, with 8 nucleotides matching TRBD1. CDR1 and CDR2 (germline): SSHAT, FNYEAQ (reference sequence). The CDR3 extends over 13 amino acids. The CDR3 DNA reads as TGTGCTAGCAGCGTCGACAGGGGCTCACCCCTCCACTTT. Translated: CASSVDRGSPLHF.

The chain couples TRBV13 to TRBJ2-5; the match to TRBD2 covers 8 bases. The V gene end was trimmed by 4 bases and the J gene end by 3 bases; junction bases not matched to a gene: 13. Germline values: CDR1 PRHDT, CDR2 FYEKMQ (reference sequence). The CDR3 covers 17 residues. CDR3 nucleotide sequence: TGTGCCAGCAGCTACAAGAGCGGGGGCGCACTTAAAGAGACCCAGTACTTC. Protein: CASSYKSGGALKETQYF.